This paragraph reports one T cell receptor beta chain. Antigen specificity is unknown. These data belong to a study of cytomegalovirus exposure and HLA in healthy donors. The CDR3 runs to 15 residues. Per germline, CDR1 SGHRS and CDR2 YFSETQ. V lost 5 bases and J lost 0, with 13 bases in between. Broader study findings: Reported results showed that the classifier diagnosed cytomegalovirus status with high specificity and sensitivity.

Only in-frame clones appear in the TCRdb table, and some are missing; sequencing was by immunoSEQ multiplex PCR. The sample records under 70,000 clones, about 89% being singletons. The TCR was taken from a woman younger than 35 in good health and CMV-seronegative. The J gene is TRBJ2-3, the V gene TRBV5-1; possibly TRBD1 for D (6 bases). Sequencing was performed on PBMCs. As DNA, the CDR3 is TGCGCCAGCAGTTCGCAGGGGCCGAGCACAGATACGCAGTATTTT. Encoded protein: CASSSQGPSTDTQYF. Looking up the rest from reference TRBV5-1 and TRBJ2-3 gives the full variable domain: KAGVTQTPRYLIKTRGQQVTLSCSPISGHRSVSWYQQTPGQGLQFLFEYFSETQRNKGNFPGRFSGRQFSNSRSEMNVSTLELGDSALYLCASSSQGPSTDTQYFGPGTRLTVL.